The entry below describes one T cell receptor beta chain. As yet, its antigen is unknown. The entry originates in a study of vaccination and CD4 T cells after COVID-19. Sequence data for DNA of cultured CD4+ T cells were generated by the Oncomine TCR Beta short-read assay. TCRdb recomputed calls from the PCR reads with MiXCR, one row per CDR3 protein. In the table there are 10,000 or so distinct CDR3 sequences, 70% to 75% of which are singletons. The CDR3 has 13 residues. The germline CDR1 and CDR2 sequences are LGHNT and FRNRAP. Treatment in this sample: approximately 11-day PBMC culture with coronavirus spike peptide pools or control peptides (ViraFEST assay).

The J gene is TRBJ2-3, the V gene TRBV12-5; 7 positions match TRBD2. The source material was CD4+ T cells from blood, cultured in vitro. The TCR sequence derives from a human donor who had recovered from COVID-19. The CDR3 DNA reads as TGTGCCTCGGAGCGGGGCGACACAGATACGCAGTATTTT. Protein: CASERGDTDTQYF. Full variable domain (outside the CDR3, taken from reference TRBV12-5 and TRBJ2-3): DARVTQTPRHKVTEMGQEVTMRCQPILGHNTVFWYRQTMMQGLELLAYFRNRAPLDDSGMPKDRFSAEMPDATLATLKIQPSEPRDSAVYFCASERGDTDTQYFGPGTRLTVL.